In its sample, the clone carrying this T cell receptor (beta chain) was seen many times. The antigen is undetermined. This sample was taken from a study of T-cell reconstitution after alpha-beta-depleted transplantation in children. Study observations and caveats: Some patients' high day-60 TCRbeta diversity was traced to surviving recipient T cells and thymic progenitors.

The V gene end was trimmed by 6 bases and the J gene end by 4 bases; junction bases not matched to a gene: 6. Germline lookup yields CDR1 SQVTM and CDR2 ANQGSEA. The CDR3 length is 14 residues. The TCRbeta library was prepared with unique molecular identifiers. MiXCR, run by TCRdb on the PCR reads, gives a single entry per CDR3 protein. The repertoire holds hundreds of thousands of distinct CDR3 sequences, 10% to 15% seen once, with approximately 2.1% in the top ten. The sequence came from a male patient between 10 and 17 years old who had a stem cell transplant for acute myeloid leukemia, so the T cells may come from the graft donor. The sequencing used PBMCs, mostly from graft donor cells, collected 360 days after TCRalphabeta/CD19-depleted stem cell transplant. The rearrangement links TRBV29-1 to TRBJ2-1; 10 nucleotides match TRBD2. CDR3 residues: CSVGLADVYNEQFF. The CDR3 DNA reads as TGCAGCGTCGGACTAGCGGACGTTTACAATGAGCAGTTCTTC.